The entry that follows covers one TCR beta chain sequence. Germline CDR1 is MNHEY and CDR2 is SMNVEV (reference sequence). The CDR3 runs to 15 residues. V lost 2 bases and J 1 base, leaving 11 bases between the germline ends. The data were taken from a study of T cells in Graves' hyperthyroidism and ophthalmopathy. Template material for amplifying TCR beta CDR3 regions consisted of RNA transcripts. HTBI primers were employed in a first-round RT-PCR of the TCR CDR3. TCRdb independently ran MiXCR on the multiplex PCR reads; one entry per CDR3 protein. The data contain under 350,000 distinct CDR3 sequences, about an eighth of them singletons.

The gene calls are TRBV27 and TRBJ2-5; tentatively, D is TRBD2 (6 bases). The TCR was taken from a woman between 40 and 55 years old with Graves' hyperthyroidism. The specimen sequenced was blood. CDR3 coding DNA: TGTGCCAGCAGTTTAGCCCGGGACTCCCAAGAGACCCAGTACTTC. This codes for CASSLARDSQETQYF.